This TCR beta chain was found in a study of cytomegalovirus exposure and HLA in healthy donors. Study overall: There were approximately 400 genotyped donors. Of these, 81% fell in the genetic ancestry cluster associated with self-reported Caucasian donors. General observations from the study: The study put 150 to 200 TCR beta chains on its list as cytomegalovirus-associated.

As regards this clone: What it binds is not known.

The CDR3 runs to 15 residues. Germline assignment: CDR1 SGHRS and CDR2 YFSETQ. The V end was cut by 0 bases, the J end by 1 base, with 9 bases between. The PCR contained 60 Vbeta and 13 Jbeta primers. The protocol was immunoSEQ multiplex PCR, while the TCRdb copy is restricted to in-frame clones and leaves out a portion. The repertoire consists of about 150,000 clones, with approximately 91% occurring once and the leading ten covering 0.45% to 0.6%. This TCR was sampled from a woman aged 40 to 50 in good health and CMV-seronegative. The chain couples TRBV5-1 to TRBJ2-3; a weak D match, TRBD2 (6 bases). The source material was PBMCs. In DNA, the CDR3 is TGCGCCAGCAGCTTGGGGACGGGGGGCACAGATACGCAGTATTTT. Encoded protein: CASSLGTGGTDTQYF.